This TCR beta chain was obtained from a study of blood T cell repertoires in COVID-19. Study-level information: From the United States, Italy and Spain came samples of acute and convalescent COVID-19.

Seattle patients were enrolled while actively infected and followed longitudinally. This CDR3 comprises 12 residues. Germline values: CDR1 MNHEY, CDR2 SVGAGI. V lost 8 bases and J lost 0, with 7 bases in between. Methods used by the authors: Cell counts per sample came from amplifying reference gene primers. This table comes from immunoSEQ multiplex PCR, and its TCRdb copy is limited to in-frame clones, with some not included. Clone size and the V and J calls come from that table; the DNA yielded D and trimming. The repertoire holds fewer than 450,000 clones, with more than 75% as singletons. The source material was peripheral blood. The chain has TRBV6-5 and TRBJ2-5; no reliable D call. The sequence came from a woman between 50 and 59 years old with COVID-19, enrolled during active disease. CDR3 coding DNA: TGTGCCAGCGGTAGATACCAAGAGACCCAGTACTTC. Encoded protein: CASGRYQETQYF.